Below, 14 T cell receptor beta chains from the same sample are listed, as sequenced in a study of T and B cells in COVID-19 patients. Multiplex PCR with BIOMED2 TRB-A/B primer pools amplified TRB rearrangements. From the multiplex PCR reads, TCRdb called clonotypes with MiXCR, one entry per CDR3 protein. Of under 8,500 distinct CDR3 sequences in the sample, about 25% were seen once. From blood, about 240-550 ng of genomic DNA served as TRB template. The sample was blood. The receptors come from a human donor with active COVID-19.

V is TRBV6-1 and J is TRBJ2-7; D ambiguous. V lost 1 base and J 4 bases, leaving 14 bases between the germline ends. In germline, CDR1 is MNHNS, CDR2 SASEGT. This CDR3 region has 15 residues. The CDR3 coding sequence is TGTGCCAGCAGTGAAGGACGGCAGGTGCTATACGAGCAGTACTTC. Amino acid sequence: CASSEGRQVLYEQYF.

The genes are TRBV12-3 or TRBV12-4 and TRBJ1-1; TRBD1 might be the D (6 bases). CDR3 length: 15 residues. Trimming stripped 4 bases from V and 5 bases from J, with 17 bases between. The DNA of the CDR3 is TGTGCCAGCAGTTCAAGAGGGGGATCAGGAACTGAAGCTTTCTTT. Protein: CASSSRGGSGTEAFF.

This clonotype was counted a few times. The rearrangement links TRBV12-3 or TRBV12-4 to TRBJ2-7; D is undetermined. The V and J ends lost 3 bases and 5 bases respectively, with 11 bases between them. The length of the CDR3 is 13 residues. The CDR3 sequence is CASSFSQPNEQYF. The CDR3 nucleotides are TGTGCCAGCAGTTTTTCCCAACCCAACGAGCAGTACTTC.

This clonotype was seen only a few times. V is TRBV28 and J is TRBJ1-6, with 7 bases aligning to TRBD1. The ends lost 6 bases at V and 9 bases at J; junction bases unmatched: 11. The germline V gene encodes CDR1 MDHEN and CDR2 SYDVKM. The CDR3 sequence is 15 residues long. In nucleotides, the CDR3 is TGTGCCAGCAGGCTTCCTGACAGGGTCTCTTCACCCCTCCACTTT. Amino acids: CASRLPDRVSSPLHF.

By share, this clonotype counts as medium-sized. V and J are TRBV19 and TRBJ2-1, with 8 bases fitting TRBD2. CDR3 size: 14 residues. V shed 3 bases and J 6 bases; nucleotides not matched to a gene: 4. The germline CDR1 and CDR2 sequences are LNHDA and SQIVND (reference sequence). CDR3 residues: CASSMASGSNEQFF. The CDR3 DNA sequence: TGTGCCAGTAGTATGGCTAGCGGGTCCAATGAGCAGTTCTTC.

This clonotype was picked up many times. The CDR3 is CASSPGRGSGANVLTF. The DNA for the CDR3 is TGTGCCAGCAGTCCGGGAAGGGGCTCTGGGGCCAACGTCCTGACTTTC. The chain carries TRBV6-1 and TRBJ2-6; D is possibly TRBD1 or TRBD2 (5 bases each). V lost 5 bases, J lost 0 bases, and 11 bases lay in between. Germline loops: CDR1 MNHNS, CDR2 SASEGT. The CDR3 runs to 16 residues.

This clonotype is categorized as medium-sized. The J gene is TRBJ2-3, the V gene TRBV6-1, with 7 bases aligning to TRBD1. After removal of 1 base from V and 6 bases from J, the junction contained 10 bases not matched to a gene. CDR1 is MNHNS and CDR2 is SASEGT in the germline V gene. The CDR3 is 16 residues long. CDR3 nucleotides: TGTGCCAGCAGTGAAGGTAGCAGGGGGTTAGCGGATACGCAGTATTTT. This encodes CASSEGSRGLADTQYF.

This clonotype was observed a few times. J is TRBJ1-1 and V is TRBV12-3 or TRBV12-4; 8 nucleotides match TRBD1. The CDR3 has 14 amino acids. V gave up 5 bases and J gave up 5 bases; unmatched junction bases: 7. The CDR3 DNA sequence: TGTGCCAGCAGTATGACAGGGGTAAGGACTGAAGCTTTCTTT. This translates into CASSMTGVRTEAFF.

This clonotype has a count of ten or more. This rearrangement joins TRBV18 to TRBJ1-2, with unresolved D. Germline V CDR1 and CDR2: KGHSH, LQKENI. V shed 2 bases and J shed 4 bases, with 14 bases lying between them. This CDR3 contains 15 residues. CDR3 bases: TGTGCCAGCTCACCAGAGAGGGCGCGCGGCTATGGCTACACCTTC. Translation: CASSPERARGYGYTF.

As for this clonotype: The germline gene is not matched at one end of the junction; a read error may be the cause. The V call is TRBV4-2, the J call TRBJ2-7; the D gene could be TRBD1 or TRBD2 (5 bases each). CDR1 and CDR2 (germline): LGHNA, YNFKEQ. This CDR3 region has 15 residues. The CDR3 protein is CASSQDRRGAYEQYF. The CDR3 DNA reads TGCGCCAGCAGCCAAGATAGACGAGGGGCATACGAGCAGTACTTC.

There are a few counts of this clonotype. The chain has TRBV4-2 and TRBJ2-7, with 9 bases identical to TRBD2. Per germline, CDR1 LGHNA and CDR2 YNFKEQ. Losses at the gene ends were 0 bases for V and 6 bases for J; bases not matched to a gene: 6. The CDR3 runs to 15 residues. CDR3 in DNA: TGTGCCAGCAGCCAAGATCTGGCGGGAGGGCTCGAGCAGTACTTC. This sequence encodes CASSQDLAGGLEQYF.

The CDR3 protein is CASSPDGRNTEAFF. The CDR3 DNA is TGTGCCAGCTCACCGGACGGGAGGAACACTGAAGCTTTCTTT. This chain joins TRBV18 and TRBJ1-1; the D is unclear. The CDR3 length is 14 residues. Looked up from germline, CDR1 is KGHSH and CDR2 is LQKENI. The V end was cut by 3 bases, the J end by 1 base, with 9 bases between.

This clonotype occurred many times. V gene TRBV10-3 combines with J gene TRBJ2-2; D not resolved. The CDR3 runs 16 residues. V lost 0 bases to trimming and J lost 1 base, with 9 bases between them. Per germline, CDR1 ENHRY and CDR2 SYGVKD. The CDR3 coding sequence is TGTGCCATCAGTGAGTCGGTGTCGGGGAACACCGGGGAGCTGTTTTTT. The encoded protein is CAISESVSGNTGELFF.

This clonotype was counted a few times. The chain joins TRBV6-1 to TRBJ2-7, with 9 bases fitting TRBD2. Germline lookup yields CDR1 MNHNS and CDR2 SASEGT. V gave up 2 bases and J gave up 4 bases; unmatched junction bases: 6. There are 15 residues in the CDR3. This CDR3 reads CASSELAGSQYEQYF. CDR3 in DNA: TGTGCCAGCAGTGAACTAGCGGGAAGTCAGTACGAGCAGTACTTC.